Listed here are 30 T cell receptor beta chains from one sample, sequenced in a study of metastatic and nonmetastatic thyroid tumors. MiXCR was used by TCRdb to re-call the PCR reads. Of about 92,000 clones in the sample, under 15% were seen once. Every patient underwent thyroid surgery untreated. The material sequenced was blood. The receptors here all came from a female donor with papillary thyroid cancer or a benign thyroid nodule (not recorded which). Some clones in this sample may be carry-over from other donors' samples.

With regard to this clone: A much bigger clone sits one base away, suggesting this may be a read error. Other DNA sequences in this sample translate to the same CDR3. This CDR3 reads CASSVPDGGELFF. The DNA of the CDR3 is TGTGCCAGCAGCGTACCCGACGGTGGGGAGCTGTTTTTT. V gene TRBV9 combines with J gene TRBJ2-2; unclear D gene. The CDR3 covers 13 residues. The germline gives CDR1 SGDLS, CDR2 YYNGEE. The ends were cut back, 1 base at V and 8 bases at J, with 9 bases in the middle.

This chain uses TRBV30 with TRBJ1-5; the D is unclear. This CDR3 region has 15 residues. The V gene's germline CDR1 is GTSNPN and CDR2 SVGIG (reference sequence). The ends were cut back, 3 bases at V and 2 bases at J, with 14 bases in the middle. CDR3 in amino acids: CAWRPDVAGNQPQHF. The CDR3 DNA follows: TGTGCCTGGAGGCCCGACGTGGCTGGCAATCAGCCCCAGCATTTT. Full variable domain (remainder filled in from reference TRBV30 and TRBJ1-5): SQTIHQWPATLVQPVGSPLSLECTVEGTSNPNLYWYRQAAGRGLQLLFYSVGIGQISSEVPQNLSASRPQDRQFILSSKKLLLSDSGFYLCAWRPDVAGNQPQHFGDGTRLSIL.

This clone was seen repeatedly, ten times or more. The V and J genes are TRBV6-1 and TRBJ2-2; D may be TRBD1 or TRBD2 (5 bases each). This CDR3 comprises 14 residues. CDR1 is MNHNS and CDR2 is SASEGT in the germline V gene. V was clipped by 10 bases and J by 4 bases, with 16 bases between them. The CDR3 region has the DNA TGTGCCACCGAGACAGCCCGGGGCACCGGGGAGCTGTTTTTT. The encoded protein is CATETARGTGELFF.

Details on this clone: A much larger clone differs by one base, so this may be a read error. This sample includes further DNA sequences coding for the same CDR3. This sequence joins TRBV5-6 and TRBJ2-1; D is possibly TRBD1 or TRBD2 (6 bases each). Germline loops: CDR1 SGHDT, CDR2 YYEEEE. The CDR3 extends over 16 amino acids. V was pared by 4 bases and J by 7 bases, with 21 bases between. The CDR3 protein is CASSLALGGPRNEQFF. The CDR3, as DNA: TGTGCCAGCAGCCTGGCACTCGGGGGCCCAAGAAATGAGCAGTTCTTC. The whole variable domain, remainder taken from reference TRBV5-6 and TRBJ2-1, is DAGVTQSPTHLIKTRGQQVTLRCSPKSGHDTVSWYQQALGQGPQFIFQYYEEEERQRGNFPDRFSGHQFPNYSSELNVNALLLGDSALYLCASSLALGGPRNEQFFGPGTRLTVL.

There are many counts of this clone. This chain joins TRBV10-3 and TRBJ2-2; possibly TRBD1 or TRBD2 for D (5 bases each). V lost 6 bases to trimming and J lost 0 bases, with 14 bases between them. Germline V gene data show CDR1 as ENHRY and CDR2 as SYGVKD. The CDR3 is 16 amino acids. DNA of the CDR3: TGTGCCATCAGCACGGGAACAGGTCCGAACACCGGGGAGCTGTTTTTT. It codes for CAISTGTGPNTGELFF.

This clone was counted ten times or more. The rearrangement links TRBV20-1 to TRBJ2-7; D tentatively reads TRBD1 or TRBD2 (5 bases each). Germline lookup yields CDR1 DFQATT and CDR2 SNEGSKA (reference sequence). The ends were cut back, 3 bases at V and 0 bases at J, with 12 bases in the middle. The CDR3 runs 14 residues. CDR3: CSARLRGTSYEQYF. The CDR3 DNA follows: TGCAGTGCTAGGCTGAGAGGGACCTCCTACGAGCAGTACTTC.

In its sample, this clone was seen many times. The CDR3 coding sequence is TGTGCCAGCATAAAGCGGGGGCCCACAGATACGCAGTATTTT. Its protein is CASIKRGPTDTQYF. The V call is TRBV6-1, the J call TRBJ2-3, with TRBD2 identical over 8 bases. With V trimmed by 7 bases and J by 2 bases, 5 bases remained unmatched. Germline CDR1 is MNHNS and CDR2 is SASEGT. This CDR3 has 14 amino acids.

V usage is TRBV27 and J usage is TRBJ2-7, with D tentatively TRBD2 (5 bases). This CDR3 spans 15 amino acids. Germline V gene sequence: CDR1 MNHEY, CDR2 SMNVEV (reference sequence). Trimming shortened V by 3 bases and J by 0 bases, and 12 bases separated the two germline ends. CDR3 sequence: CASSFMRANSYEQYF. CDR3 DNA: TGTGCCAGCAGTTTTATGCGGGCTAACTCCTACGAGCAGTACTTC.

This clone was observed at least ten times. CDR3 DNA sequence: TGTGCCAGCTCACCAGGTAGCGCTTTCTACAATGAGCAGTTCTTC. Translating gives CASSPGSAFYNEQFF. The chain is built from TRBV18 and TRBJ2-1, with D perhaps TRBD2 (5 bases). This CDR3 spans 15 amino acids. Germline CDR1 KGHSH, CDR2 LQKENI. Trimming left V 2 bases short and J 3 bases short, with 11 bases between.

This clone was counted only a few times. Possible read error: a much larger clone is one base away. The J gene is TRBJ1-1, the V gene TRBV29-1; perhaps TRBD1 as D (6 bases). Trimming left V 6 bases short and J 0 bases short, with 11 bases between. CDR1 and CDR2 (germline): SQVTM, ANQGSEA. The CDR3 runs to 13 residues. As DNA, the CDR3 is TGCAGCGTCTGGACAGAAATGAACACTGAAGCTTTCTTT. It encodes CSVWTEMNTEAFF.

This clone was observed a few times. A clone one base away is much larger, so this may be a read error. In DNA form, the CDR3 reads TGCAGTGCTAGAGATTGGGGGTCTATCACAGATACGCAGTATTTT. It yields the protein CSARDWGSITDTQYF. J is TRBJ2-3 and V is TRBV20-1; D is perhaps TRBD1 or TRBD2 (5 bases each). This CDR3 region has 15 residues. The V end was cut by 0 bases, the J end by 2 bases, with 12 bases between. Germline V gene data show CDR1 as DFQATT and CDR2 as SNEGSKA (reference sequence).

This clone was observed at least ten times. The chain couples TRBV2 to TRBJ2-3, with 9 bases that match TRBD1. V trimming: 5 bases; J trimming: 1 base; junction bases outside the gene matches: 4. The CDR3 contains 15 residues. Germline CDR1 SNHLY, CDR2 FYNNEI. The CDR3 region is CASSLQGAGTDTQYF. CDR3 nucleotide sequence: TGTGCCAGCAGTTTACAGGGGGCAGGCACAGATACGCAGTATTTT.

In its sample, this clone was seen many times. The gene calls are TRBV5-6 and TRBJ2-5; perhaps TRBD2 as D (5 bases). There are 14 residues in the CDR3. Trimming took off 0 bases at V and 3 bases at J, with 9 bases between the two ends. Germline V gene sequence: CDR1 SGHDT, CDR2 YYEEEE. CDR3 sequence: CASSLASTKETQYF. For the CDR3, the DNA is TGTGCCAGCAGCTTGGCTTCGACTAAAGAGACCCAGTACTTC.

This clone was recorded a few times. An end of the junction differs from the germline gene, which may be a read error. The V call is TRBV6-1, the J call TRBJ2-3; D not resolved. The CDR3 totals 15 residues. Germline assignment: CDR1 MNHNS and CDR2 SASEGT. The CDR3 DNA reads TGTGCCAGCAGTGGAAGGGTCGTAGCCACAGATACTCAGTATTTT. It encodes CASSGRVVATDTQYF.

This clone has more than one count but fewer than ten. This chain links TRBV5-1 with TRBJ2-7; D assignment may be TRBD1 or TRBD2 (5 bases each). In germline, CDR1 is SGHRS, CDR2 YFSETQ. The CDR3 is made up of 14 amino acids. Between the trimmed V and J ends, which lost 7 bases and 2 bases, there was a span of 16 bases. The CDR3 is CASRRDSGPYEQYF. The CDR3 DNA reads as TGCGCCAGCCGGAGAGACAGCGGACCCTACGAGCAGTACTTC.

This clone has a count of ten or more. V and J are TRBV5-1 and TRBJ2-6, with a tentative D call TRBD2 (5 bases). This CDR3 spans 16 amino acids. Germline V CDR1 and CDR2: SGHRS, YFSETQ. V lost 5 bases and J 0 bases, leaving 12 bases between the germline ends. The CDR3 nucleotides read TGCGCCAGCAGGAGGGAGAGTCTCTCTGGGGCCAACGTCCTGACTTTC. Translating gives CASRRESLSGANVLTF.

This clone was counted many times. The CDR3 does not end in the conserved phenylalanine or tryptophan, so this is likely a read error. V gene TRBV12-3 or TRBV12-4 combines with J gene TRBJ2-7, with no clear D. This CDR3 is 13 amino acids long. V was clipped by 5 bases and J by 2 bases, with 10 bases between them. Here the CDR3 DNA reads TGTGCCAGCAGTACCTTTCTAGCCTACGAGCAGTACTCC. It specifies CASSTFLAYEQYS.

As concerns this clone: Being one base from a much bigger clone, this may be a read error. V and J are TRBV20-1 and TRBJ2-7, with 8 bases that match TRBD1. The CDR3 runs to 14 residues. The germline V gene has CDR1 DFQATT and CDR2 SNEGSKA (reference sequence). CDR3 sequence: CSARGGQVLYDQYF. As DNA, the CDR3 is TGCAGTGCTAGAGGGGGACAGGTACTCTACGATCAGTACTTC.

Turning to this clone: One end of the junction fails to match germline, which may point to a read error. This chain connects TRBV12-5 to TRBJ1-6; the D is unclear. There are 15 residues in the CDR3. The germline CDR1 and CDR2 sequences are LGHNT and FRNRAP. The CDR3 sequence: CASGFAGSSNSALHF. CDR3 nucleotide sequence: TGTGCTAGTGGTTTCGCGGGCAGCTCCAATTCAGCCCTCCACTTT.

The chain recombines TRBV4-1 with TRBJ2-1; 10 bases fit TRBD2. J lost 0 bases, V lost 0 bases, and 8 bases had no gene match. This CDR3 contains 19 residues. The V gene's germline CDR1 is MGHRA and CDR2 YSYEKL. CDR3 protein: CASSQDLWVAGGSYNEQFF. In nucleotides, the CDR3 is TGCGCCAGCAGCCAAGATCTGTGGGTAGCGGGGGGCTCCTACAATGAGCAGTTCTTC.

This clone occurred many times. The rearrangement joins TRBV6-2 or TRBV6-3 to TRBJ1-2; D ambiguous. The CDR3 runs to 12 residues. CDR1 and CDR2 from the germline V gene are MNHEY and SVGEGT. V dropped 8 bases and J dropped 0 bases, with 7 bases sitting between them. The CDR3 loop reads CASDGANYGYTF. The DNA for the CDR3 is TGTGCCAGCGATGGGGCTAACTATGGCTACACCTTC.

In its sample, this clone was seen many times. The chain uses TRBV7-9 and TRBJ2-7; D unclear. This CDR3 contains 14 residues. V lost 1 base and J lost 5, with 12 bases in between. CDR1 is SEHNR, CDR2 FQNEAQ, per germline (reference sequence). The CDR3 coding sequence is TGTGCCAGCAGCTTAGAGCCAACCTCTCACGAGCAGTACTTC. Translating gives CASSLEPTSHEQYF.

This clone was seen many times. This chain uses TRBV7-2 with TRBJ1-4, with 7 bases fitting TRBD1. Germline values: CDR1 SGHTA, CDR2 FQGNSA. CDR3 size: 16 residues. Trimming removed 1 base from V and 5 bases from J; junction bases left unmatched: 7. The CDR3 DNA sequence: TGTGCCAGCAGCTTAGAGTCGACAGGGACCAATGAAAAACTGTTTTTT. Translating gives CASSLESTGTNEKLFF. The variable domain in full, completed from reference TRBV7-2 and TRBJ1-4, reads GAGVSQSPSNKVTEKGKDVELRCDPISGHTALYWYRQSLGQGLEFLIYFQGNSAPDKSGLPSDRFSAERTGGSVSTLTIQRTQQEDSAVYLCASSLESTGTNEKLFFGSGTQLSVL.

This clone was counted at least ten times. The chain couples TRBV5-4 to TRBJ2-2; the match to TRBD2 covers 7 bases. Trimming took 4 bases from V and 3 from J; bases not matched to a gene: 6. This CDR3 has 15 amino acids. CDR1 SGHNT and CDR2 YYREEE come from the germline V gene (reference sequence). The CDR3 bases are TGTGCCAGCAGCGCGGGGACTACTTACACCGGGGAGCTGTTTTTT. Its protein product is CASSAGTTYTGELFF.

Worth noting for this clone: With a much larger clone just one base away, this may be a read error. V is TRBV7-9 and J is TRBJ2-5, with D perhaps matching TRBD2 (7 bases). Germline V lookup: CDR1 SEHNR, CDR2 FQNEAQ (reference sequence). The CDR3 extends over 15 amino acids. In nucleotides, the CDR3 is TGTGCCAGCAGCTTAGCTACGGGGGGACAAGAGACCAAGTACTTC. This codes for CASSLATGGQETKYF.

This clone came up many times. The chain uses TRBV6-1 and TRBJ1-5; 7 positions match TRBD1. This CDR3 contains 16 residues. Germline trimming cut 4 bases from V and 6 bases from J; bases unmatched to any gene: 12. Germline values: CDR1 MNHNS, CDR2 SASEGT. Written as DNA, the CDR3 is TGTGCCAGCAGTGCCCGGACAGGAGTAGTAGGTCAGCCCCAGCATTTT. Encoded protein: CASSARTGVVGQPQHF.

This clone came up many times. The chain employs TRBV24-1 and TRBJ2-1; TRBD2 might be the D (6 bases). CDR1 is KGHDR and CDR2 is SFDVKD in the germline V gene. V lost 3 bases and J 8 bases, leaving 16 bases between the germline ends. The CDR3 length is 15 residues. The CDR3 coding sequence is TGTGCCACCAGTGATCGAAAGCGGGCTAATGATGAGCAGTTCTTC. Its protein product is CATSDRKRANDEQFF.

The CDR3 reads CASSSDRGVGTGELFF. In DNA, the CDR3 is TGTGCCAGCAGCTCCGACAGGGGGGTGGGCACTGGGGAGCTGTTTTTT. This chain uses TRBV28 with TRBJ2-2, with 9 bases that match TRBD1. The germline V gene encodes CDR1 MDHEN and CDR2 SYDVKM. Unmatched junction bases numbered 13, after V lost 6 bases and J lost 8 bases. CDR3 length: 16 amino acids.

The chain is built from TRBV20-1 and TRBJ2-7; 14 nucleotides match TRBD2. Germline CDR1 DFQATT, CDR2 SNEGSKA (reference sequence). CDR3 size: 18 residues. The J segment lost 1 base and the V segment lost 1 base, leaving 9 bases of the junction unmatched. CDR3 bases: TGCAGTGCTAGAGTTTCTGGGACTAGCGGGAGCTATTCCTACGAGCAGTACTTC. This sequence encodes CSARVSGTSGSYSYEQYF.

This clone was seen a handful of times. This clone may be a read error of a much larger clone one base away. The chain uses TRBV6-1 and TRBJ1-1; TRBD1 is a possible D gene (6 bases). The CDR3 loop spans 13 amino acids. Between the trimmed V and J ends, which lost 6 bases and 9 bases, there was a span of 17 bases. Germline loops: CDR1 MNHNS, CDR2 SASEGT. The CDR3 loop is CASSAGGGGQAFF. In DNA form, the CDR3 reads TGTGCCAGCAGCGCCGGGGGCGGGGGTCAAGCTTTCTTT.